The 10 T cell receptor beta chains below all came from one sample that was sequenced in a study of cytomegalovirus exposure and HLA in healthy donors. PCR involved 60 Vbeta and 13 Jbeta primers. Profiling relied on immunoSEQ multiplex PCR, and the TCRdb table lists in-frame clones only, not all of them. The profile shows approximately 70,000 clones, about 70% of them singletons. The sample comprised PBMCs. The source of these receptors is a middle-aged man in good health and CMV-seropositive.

CDR3 sequence (DNA): TGTGCCAGCACCTATGGACACGCTGGAAACACCATATATTTT. As protein: CASTYGHAGNTIYF. V is TRBV28 and J is TRBJ1-3; possible D gene TRBD1, 5 bases. Deletions cut 7 bases from V and 2 bases from J, with 12 bases between. The CDR3 sequence is 14 residues long. Per germline, CDR1 MDHEN and CDR2 SYDVKM.

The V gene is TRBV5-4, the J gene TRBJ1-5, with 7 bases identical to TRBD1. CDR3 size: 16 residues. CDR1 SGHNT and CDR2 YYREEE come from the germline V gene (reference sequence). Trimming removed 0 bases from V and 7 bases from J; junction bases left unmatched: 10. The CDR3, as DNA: TGTGCCAGCAGCTTGGGGACAGGACCAACGGGGCAGCCCCAGCATTTT. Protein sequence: CASSLGTGPTGQPQHF.

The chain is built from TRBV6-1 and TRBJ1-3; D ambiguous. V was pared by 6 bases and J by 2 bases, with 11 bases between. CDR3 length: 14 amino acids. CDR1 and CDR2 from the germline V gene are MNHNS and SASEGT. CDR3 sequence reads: CASRRADPGNTIYF. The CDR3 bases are TGTGCCAGCAGGAGGGCCGATCCTGGAAACACCATATATTTT.

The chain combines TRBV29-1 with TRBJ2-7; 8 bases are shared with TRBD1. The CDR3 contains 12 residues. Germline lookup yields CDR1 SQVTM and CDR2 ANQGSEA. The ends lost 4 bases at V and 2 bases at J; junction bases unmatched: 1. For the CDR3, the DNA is TGCAGCGTTGGGACAGGGACCTACGAGCAGTACTTC. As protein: CSVGTGTYEQYF.

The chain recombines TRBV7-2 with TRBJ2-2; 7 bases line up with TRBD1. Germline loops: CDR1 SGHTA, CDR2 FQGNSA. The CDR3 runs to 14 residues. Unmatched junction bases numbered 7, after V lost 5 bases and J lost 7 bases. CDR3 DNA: TGTGCCAGCAGCCCCCAGACAGGGTACGGGGAGCTGTTTTTT. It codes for CASSPQTGYGELFF.

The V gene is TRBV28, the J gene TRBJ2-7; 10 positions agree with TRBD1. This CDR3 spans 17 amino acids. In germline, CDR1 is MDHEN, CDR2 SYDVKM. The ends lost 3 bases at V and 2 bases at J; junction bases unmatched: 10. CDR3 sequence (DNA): TGTGCCAGCAGTTTCCAATTGGGGGACAGGGGCACCTACGAGCAGTACTTC. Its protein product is CASSFQLGDRGTYEQYF.

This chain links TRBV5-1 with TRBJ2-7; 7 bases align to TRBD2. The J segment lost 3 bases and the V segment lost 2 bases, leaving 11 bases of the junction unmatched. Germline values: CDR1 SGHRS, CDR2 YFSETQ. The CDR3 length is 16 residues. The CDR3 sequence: CASSLLMGGMNYEQYF. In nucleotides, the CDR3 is TGCGCCAGCAGCTTACTGATGGGGGGGATGAACTACGAGCAGTACTTC.

The CDR3 reads CASSSQVGELFF. The CDR3 DNA reads as TGTGCCAGCAGTTCCCAGGTGGGGGAGCTGTTTTTT. This chain connects TRBV27 to TRBJ2-2, with D unresolved. The CDR3 sequence is 12 residues long. In germline, CDR1 is MNHEY, CDR2 SMNVEV (reference sequence). V was cut by 4 bases and J by 8 bases, with 8 bases left in between.

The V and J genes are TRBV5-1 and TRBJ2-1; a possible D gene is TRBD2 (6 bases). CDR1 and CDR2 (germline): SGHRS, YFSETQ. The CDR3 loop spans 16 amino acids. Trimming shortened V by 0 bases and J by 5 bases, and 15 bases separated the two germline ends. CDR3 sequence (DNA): TGCGCCAGCAGCTTGGGAGTATGGGGGGACGACAATGAGCAGTTCTTC. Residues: CASSLGVWGDDNEQFF.

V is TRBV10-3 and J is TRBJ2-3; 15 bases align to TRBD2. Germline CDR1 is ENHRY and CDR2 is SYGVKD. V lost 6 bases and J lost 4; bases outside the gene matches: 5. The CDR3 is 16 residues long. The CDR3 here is CAISGTSGRTADTQYF. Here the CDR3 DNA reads TGTGCCATCAGCGGGACTAGCGGGAGGACTGCAGATACGCAGTATTTT.